This T cell receptor beta chain was recovered during a study of CD8 T cells in Susac syndrome. Controls matched for sex and age were healthy donors. In contrast to the negatively isolated CD8+ and CD4+ T cells, TEMRA cells were FACS-enriched. RNA was extracted with the RNeasy kit, and a quantity of roughly 0.5 to 1 ug was reverse transcribed using random hexamers. Amplification of the TCR beta CDR3 was carried out by immunoSEQ multiplex PCR, which spanned a total of 54 Vbeta and 13 Jbeta segments. Each CDR3 protein gets one entry after TCRdb re-called the immunoSEQ multiplex PCR reads with MiXCR. Among some 170,000 distinct CDR3 sequences listed, just over 90% were seen once. The CDR3 consists of 14 residues. Trimming took 4 bases from V and 3 from J, leaving 10 bases between them. Germline V CDR1 and CDR2: SGHRS, YFSETQ.

The sequence came from a human donor in good health. Material for sequencing was CD4+ T cells from PBMCs. V gene TRBV5-1 combines with J gene TRBJ2-2; tentatively, D is TRBD2 (6 bases). CDR3 sequence reads: CASSAGPDTGELFF. The CDR3 coding sequence is TGCGCCAGCAGCGCGGGACCAGACACCGGGGAGCTGTTTTTT.